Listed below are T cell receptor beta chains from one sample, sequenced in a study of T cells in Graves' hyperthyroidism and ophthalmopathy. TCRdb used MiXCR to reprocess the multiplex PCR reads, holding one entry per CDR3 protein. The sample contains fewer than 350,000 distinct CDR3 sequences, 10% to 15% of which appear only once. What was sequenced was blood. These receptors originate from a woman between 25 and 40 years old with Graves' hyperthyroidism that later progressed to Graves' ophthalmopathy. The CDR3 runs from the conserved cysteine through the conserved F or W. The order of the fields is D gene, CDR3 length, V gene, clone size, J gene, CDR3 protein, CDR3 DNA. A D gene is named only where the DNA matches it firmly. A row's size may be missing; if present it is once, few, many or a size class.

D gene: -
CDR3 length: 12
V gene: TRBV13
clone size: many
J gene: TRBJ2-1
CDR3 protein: CASSLGLASEFF
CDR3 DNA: TGTGCCAGCAGCTTAGGCTTGGCTAGCGAGTTCTTC

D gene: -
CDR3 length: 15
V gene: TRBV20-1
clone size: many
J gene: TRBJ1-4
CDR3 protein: CSARDLGVGYEKLFF
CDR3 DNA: TGCAGTGCTAGAGATTTGGGGGTGGGGTATGAAAAACTGTTTTTT

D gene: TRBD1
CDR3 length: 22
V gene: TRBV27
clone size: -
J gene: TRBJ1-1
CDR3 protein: CASTYPYRQGAISGSIGTEAFF
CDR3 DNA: TGTGCCAGCACCTACCCTTATCGACAGGGGGCGATCTCCGGATCTATAGGCACTGAAGCTTTCTTT

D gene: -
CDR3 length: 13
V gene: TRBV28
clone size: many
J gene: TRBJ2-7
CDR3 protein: CASSLGGISEQYF
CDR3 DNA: TGTGCCAGCAGTTTGGGCGGGATAAGTGAGCAGTACTTC

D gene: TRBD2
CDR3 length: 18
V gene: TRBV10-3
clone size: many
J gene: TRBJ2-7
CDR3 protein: CAISGWGQTSGNSYEQYF
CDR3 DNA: TGTGCCATCAGTGGTTGGGGCCAGACTAGCGGGAACTCCTACGAGCAGTACTTC

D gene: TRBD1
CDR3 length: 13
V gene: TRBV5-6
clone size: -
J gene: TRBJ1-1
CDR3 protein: CASSWGQGLSAFF
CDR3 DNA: TGTGCCAGCAGCTGGGGACAGGGGCTGTCTGCTTTCTTT

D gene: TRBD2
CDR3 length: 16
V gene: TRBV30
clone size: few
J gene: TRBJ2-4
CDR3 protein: CAWSLTTGLAGAIQYF
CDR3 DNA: TGTGCCTGGAGTTTAACGACCGGACTAGCGGGAGCCATTCAGTACTTC

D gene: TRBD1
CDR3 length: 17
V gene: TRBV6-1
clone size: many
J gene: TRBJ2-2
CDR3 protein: CASSKTRDRARTGELFF
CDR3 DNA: TGTGCCAGCAGTAAGACACGGGACAGAGCGCGGACCGGGGAGCTGTTTTTT

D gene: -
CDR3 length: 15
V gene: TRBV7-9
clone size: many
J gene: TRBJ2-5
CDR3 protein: CASSFSGLGQETQYF
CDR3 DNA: TGTGCCAGCAGCTTTTCAGGGCTGGGGCAAGAGACCCAGTACTTC

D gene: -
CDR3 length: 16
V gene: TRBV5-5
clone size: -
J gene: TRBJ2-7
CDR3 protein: CASSLAYGQDIYEQYF
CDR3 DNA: TGCGCCAGCAGCTTAGCTTACGGGCAGGATATCTACGAGCAGTACTTC

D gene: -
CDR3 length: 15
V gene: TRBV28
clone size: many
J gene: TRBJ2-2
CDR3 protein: CASSYIRGRTGELFF
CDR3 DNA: TGTGCCAGCAGTTATATCAGGGGACGAACCGGGGAGCTGTTTTTT

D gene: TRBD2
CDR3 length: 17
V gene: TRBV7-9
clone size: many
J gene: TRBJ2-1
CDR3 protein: CASRSGLAGLIGDEQFF
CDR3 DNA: TGTGCCAGCAGGTCGGGACTAGCGGGACTCATTGGCGATGAGCAGTTCTTC

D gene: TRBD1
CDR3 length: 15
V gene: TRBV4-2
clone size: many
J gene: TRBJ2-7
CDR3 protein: CASSQGQGISYEQYF
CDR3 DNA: TGTGCCAGCAGCCAGGGACAGGGAATTTCCTACGAGCAGTACTTC

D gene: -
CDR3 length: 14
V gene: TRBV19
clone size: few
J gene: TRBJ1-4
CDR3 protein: CASSIGREGEKLFF
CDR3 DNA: TGTGCCAGTAGTATAGGCAGGGAGGGCGAAAAACTGTTTTTT

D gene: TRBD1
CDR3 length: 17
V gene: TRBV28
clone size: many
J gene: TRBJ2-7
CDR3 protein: CASLGQGRSAGLYEQYF
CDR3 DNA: TGTGCCAGTTTGGGACAGGGGAGATCGGCGGGACTGTACGAGCAGTACTTC

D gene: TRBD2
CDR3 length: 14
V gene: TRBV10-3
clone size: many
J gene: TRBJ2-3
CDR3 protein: CAISDPGREDTQYF
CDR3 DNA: TGTGCCATCAGTGACCCGGGGAGGGAAGATACGCAGTATTTT

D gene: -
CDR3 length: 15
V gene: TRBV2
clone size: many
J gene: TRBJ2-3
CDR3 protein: CASSEAQRYTDTQYF
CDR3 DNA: TGTGCCAGCAGTGAGGCTCAGCGGTACACAGATACGCAGTATTTT

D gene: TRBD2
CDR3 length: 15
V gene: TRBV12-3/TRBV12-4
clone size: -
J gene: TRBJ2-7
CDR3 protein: CASSFLAGGGYEQYF
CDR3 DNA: TGTGCCAGCAGTTTCCTAGCGGGGGGGGGCTACGAGCAGTACTTC

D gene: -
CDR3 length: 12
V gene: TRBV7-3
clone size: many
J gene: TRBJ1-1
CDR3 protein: CASSSGHTEAFF
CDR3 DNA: TGTGCCAGCAGCTCCGGACACACTGAAGCTTTCTTT

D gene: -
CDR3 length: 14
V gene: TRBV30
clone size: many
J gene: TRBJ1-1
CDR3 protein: CAWSDGTPNTEAFF
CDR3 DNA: TGTGCCTGGAGTGACGGGACACCGAACACTGAAGCTTTCTTT

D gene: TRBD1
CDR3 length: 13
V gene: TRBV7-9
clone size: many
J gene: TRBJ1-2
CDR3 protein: CASSPEGAGGYTF
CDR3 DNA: TGTGCCAGCAGCCCTGAGGGGGCAGGTGGCTACACCTTC

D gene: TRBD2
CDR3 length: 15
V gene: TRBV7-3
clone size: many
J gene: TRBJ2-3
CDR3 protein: CASSLLAVSTDTQYF
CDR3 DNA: TGTGCCAGCAGCTTACTAGCGGTGAGCACAGATACGCAGTATTTT

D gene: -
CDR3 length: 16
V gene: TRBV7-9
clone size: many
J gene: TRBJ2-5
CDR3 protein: CASSLWLLGVGETQYF
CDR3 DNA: TGTGCCAGCAGCTTATGGTTGCTCGGAGTGGGAGAGACCCAGTACTTC

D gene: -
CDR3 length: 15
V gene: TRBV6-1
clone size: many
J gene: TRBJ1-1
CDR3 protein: CASSLGIRVNTEAFF
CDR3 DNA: TGTGCCAGCAGTTTGGGAATCAGGGTGAACACTGAAGCTTTCTTT

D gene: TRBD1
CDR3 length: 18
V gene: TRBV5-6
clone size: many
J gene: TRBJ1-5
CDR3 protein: CASSSRTGGLYSNQPQHF
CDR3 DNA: TGTGCCAGCAGCTCGAGGACAGGGGGATTATATAGCAATCAGCCCCAGCATTTT

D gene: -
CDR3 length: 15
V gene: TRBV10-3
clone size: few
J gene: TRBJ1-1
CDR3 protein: CAISESGPKKVEAFF
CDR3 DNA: TGTGCCATCAGTGAGTCGGGCCCTAAAAAGGTTGAAGCTTTCTTT

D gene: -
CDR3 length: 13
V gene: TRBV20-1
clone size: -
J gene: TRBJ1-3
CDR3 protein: CSAASYSTNTIYF
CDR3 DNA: TGCAGTGCTGCTTCATACAGCACCAACACCATATATTTT

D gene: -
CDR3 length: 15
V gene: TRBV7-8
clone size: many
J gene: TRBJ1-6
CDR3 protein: CASSLVVRGIAPLHF
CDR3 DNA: TGTGCCAGCAGCTTAGTAGTCAGGGGAATAGCACCCCTCCACTTT

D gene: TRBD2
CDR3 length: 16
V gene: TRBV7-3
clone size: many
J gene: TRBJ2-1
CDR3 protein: CASSLLGTSGTNEQFF
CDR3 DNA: TGTGCCAGCAGCTTATTGGGGACTAGCGGCACCAATGAGCAGTTCTTC

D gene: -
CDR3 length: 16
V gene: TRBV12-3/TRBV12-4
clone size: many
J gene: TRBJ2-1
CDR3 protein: CASSLARLSSYNEQFF
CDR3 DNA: TGTGCCAGCAGTTTAGCGAGGCTAAGTTCCTACAATGAGCAGTTCTTC

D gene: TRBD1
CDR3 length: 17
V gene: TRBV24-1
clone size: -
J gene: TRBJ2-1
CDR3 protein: CATSDLGGVQGSNEQFF
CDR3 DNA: TGTGCCACCAGTGATTTAGGAGGCGTACAGGGGTCGAATGAGCAGTTCTTC

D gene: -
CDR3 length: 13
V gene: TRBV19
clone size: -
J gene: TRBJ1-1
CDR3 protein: CASSMTGPNEAFF
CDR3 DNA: TGTGCCAGTAGTATGACGGGGCCAAATGAAGCTTTCTTT

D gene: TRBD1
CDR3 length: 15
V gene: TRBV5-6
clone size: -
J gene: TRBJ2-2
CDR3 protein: CASSLGQGTLGELFF
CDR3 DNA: TGTGCCAGCAGCTTGGGACAGGGAACCCTCGGGGAGCTGTTTTTT

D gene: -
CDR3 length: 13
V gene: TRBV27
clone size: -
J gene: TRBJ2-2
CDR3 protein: CASSFQGTGELFF
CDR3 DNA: TGTGCCAGCAGTTTTCAGGGAACCGGGGAGCTGTTTTTT

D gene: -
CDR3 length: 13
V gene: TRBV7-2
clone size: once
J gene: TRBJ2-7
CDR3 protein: CASSRSSEYEQYF
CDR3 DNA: TGTGCCAGCAGCCGTTCTAGCGAATACGAGCAGTACTTC

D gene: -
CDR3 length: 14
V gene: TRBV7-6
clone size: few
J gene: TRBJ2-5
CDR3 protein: CASSLGVEGETQYF
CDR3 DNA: TGTGCCAGCAGCTTAGGGGTAGAAGGGGAGACCCAGTACTTC

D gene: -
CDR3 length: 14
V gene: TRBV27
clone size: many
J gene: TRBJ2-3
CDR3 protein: CARDVGASTDTQYF
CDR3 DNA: TGTGCCAGGGACGTGGGCGCGAGCACAGATACGCAGTATTTT

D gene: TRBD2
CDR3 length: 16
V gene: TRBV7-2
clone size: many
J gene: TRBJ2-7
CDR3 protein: CASSLASSGRPYEQYF
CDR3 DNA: TGTGCCAGCAGCTTAGCCTCCAGCGGGAGGCCCTACGAGCAGTACTTC

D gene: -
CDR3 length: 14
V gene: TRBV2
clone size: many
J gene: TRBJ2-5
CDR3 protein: CASNFWGGTETQYF
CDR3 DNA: TGTGCCAGCAATTTCTGGGGGGGCACAGAGACCCAGTACTTC

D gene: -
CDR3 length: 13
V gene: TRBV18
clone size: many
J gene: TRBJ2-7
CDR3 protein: CASSEGQTREQYF
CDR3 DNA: TGTGCCAGCTCAGAGGGACAAACAAGGGAGCAGTACTTC

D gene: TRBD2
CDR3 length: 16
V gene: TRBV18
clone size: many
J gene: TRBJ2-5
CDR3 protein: CASSSTIAGAQETQYF
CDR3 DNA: TGTGCCAGCTCATCTACGATAGCGGGTGCCCAAGAGACCCAGTACTTC

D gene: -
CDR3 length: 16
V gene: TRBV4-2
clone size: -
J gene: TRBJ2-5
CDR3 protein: CASSQDLLRQQETQYF
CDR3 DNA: TGTGCCAGCAGCCAAGATCTTTTAAGACAGCAAGAGACCCAGTACTTC

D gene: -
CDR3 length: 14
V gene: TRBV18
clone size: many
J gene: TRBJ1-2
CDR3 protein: CASSPPTRAYGYTF
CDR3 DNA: TGTGCCAGCTCACCACCGACAAGAGCCTATGGCTACACCTTC

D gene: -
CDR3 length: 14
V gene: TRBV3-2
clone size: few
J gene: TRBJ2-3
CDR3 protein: CATTRSGGSDTQYF
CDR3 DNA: TGTGCCACCACAAGGAGCGGGGGGTCAGATACGCAGTATTTT

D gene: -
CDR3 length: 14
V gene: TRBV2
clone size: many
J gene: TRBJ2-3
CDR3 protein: CASSSLTSTDTQYF
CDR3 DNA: TGTGCCAGCAGCTCCCTAACTAGCACAGATACGCAGTATTTT

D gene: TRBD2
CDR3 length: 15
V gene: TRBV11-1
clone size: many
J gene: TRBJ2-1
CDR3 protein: CASSLGGLAGEEQFF
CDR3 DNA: TGTGCCAGCAGCCTAGGAGGACTAGCGGGAGAGGAGCAGTTCTTC